The 5 T cell receptor beta chains listed next were all sequenced from one sample in a study of shared clonotypes between healthy human individuals. Assay: immunoSEQ multiplex PCR; the TCRdb copy retains only in-frame clones and omits some. The data show some 2 million clones, 85% to 95% seen once. Terminally differentiated effector memory CD45RA+ cells were left out of the naive CD8 fraction, which was CD45RO-negative and positively selected for CCR7. Source material: naive CD8+ T cells sorted from blood. All receptors derive from a man younger than 30 in good health.

V is TRBV19 and J is TRBJ1-2; D is undetermined. Looked up from germline, CDR1 is LNHDA and CDR2 is SQIVND (reference sequence). V was cut by 5 bases and J by 1 base, with 17 bases left in between. CDR3 length: 16 amino acids. The CDR3 DNA reads as TGTGCCAGTAGTCCACTGGACGGGAATTTTAACTATGGCTACACCTTC. Its translation is CASSPLDGNFNYGYTF.

As to this clone: Other DNA sequences in the sample encode the same CDR3. The rearrangement uses TRBV7-9 and TRBJ1-2; no firm D call. CDR1 is SEHNR and CDR2 is FQNEAQ in the germline V gene (reference sequence). Trimming took off 5 bases at V and 4 bases at J, with 11 bases between the two ends. The CDR3 runs 13 residues. The CDR3 DNA follows: TGTGCCAGCAGCCTCGATGAGGCCTATGGCTACACCTTC. It translates to CASSLDEAYGYTF.

The chain combines TRBV9 with TRBJ1-1; D is undetermined. V was trimmed by 0 bases and J by 4 bases, leaving 10 bases between them. The germline V gene encodes CDR1 SGDLS and CDR2 YYNGEE. The CDR3 extends over 14 amino acids. CDR3 nucleotide sequence: TGTGCCAGCAGCGTAGCCTCGGGGTCCACTGAAGCTTTCTTT. Its translation: CASSVASGSTEAFF.

The J gene is TRBJ1-1, the V gene TRBV4-1; D unclear. With 0 bases removed from V and 0 bases from J, the gap between germline ends came to 8 bases. Germline V CDR1 and CDR2: MGHRA, YSYEKL. This CDR3 is built from 15 residues. The CDR3 DNA reads TGCGCCAGCAGCCAAGAAGGATGGCTGAACACTGAAGCTTTCTTT. Amino acid sequence: CASSQEGWLNTEAFF.

The chain has TRBV9 and TRBJ1-5; no firm D call. Germline V gene data show CDR1 as SGDLS and CDR2 as YYNGEE. The CDR3 is 14 amino acids. Trimming pared 0 bases from V and 7 bases from J, leaving 11 bases between. The CDR3 is CASSVGSGPQPQHF. CDR3 nucleotide sequence: TGTGCCAGCAGCGTAGGTTCGGGCCCCCAGCCCCAGCATTTT.